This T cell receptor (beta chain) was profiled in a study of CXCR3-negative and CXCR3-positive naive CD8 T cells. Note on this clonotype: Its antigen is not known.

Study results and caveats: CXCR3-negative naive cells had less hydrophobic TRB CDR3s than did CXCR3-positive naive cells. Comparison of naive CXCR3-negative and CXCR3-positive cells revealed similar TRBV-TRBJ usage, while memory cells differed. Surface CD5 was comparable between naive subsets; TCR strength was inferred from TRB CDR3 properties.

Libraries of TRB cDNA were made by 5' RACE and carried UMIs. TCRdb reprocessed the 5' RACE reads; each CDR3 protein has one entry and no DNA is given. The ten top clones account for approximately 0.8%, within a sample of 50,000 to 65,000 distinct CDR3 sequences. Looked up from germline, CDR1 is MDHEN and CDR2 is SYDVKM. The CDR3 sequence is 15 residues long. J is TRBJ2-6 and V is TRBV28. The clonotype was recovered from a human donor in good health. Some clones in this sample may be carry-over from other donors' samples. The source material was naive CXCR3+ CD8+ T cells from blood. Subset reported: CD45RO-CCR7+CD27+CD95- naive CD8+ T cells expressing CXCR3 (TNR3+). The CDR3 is CASSLWDSGANVLTF.